The clone carrying this T cell receptor beta chain was seen a handful of times. Its antigen is currently unknown. This record comes from a study of OX40 agonist ivuxolimab in advanced cancers. Study-level background: Intravenous ivuxolimab was administered to patients every 2 weeks at 0.01 to 10 mg/kg. Partial responses were observed in three patients, of whom one had hepatocellular carcinoma and two had cutaneous melanoma. Study-level points and caveats: Relative to CD4+, CD8+ T cells held more expanded clones on average. Expanded peripheral T cells had an undetermined antigen specificity.

There are 13 residues in the CDR3. Trimming removed 6 bases from V and 8 bases from J; junction bases left unmatched: 9. Germline-derived CDR1 and CDR2 are SEHNR and FQNEAQ (reference sequence). The method was immunoSEQ multiplex PCR; TCRdb's version includes in-frame clones alone and lacks a portion of them. The sample holds tens of thousands of clones, approximately 86% seen once. The input for sequencing was CD4+ or CD8+ T cells sorted from blood, taken in a trial of the OX40 agonist ivuxolimab. The TCR sequence derives from an adult with an advanced solid tumor such as melanoma, head and neck, liver or kidney cancer. The chain couples TRBV7-9 to TRBJ1-2; 7 bases match TRBD1. DNA for the CDR3: TGTGCCAGCAGTCATAGGGGGCTGGAGGGCTACACCTTC. It specifies CASSHRGLEGYTF.